The 27 T cell receptor beta chains in this list originate from one sample, sequenced in a study of Graves' ophthalmopathy and Graves' hyperthyroidism. Investigators amplified TCR beta CDR3 regions from RNA transcripts. The library came from an HTBI-primed first-round RT-PCR and a second-round multiplex PCR. TCRdb called the multiplex PCR reads again in MiXCR, with one record for every CDR3 protein. The sample has about 1.1 million distinct CDR3 sequences; about 38% are singletons. Sequenced: peripheral blood or thyroid tissue (not recorded which). These receptors all stem from an adult man with Graves' hyperthyroidism.

The chain combines TRBV19 with TRBJ1-3; TRBD1 matches 9 bases. This CDR3 contains 12 residues. The germline gives CDR1 LNHDA, CDR2 SQIVND (reference sequence). The ends lost 7 bases at V and 8 bases at J; junction bases unmatched: 3. CDR3 in DNA: TGTGCCAGTAAGGGACAGGGTGACACCATATATTTT. As protein: CASKGQGDTIYF.

V and J are TRBV6-2 or TRBV6-3 and TRBJ1-5; D is unresolved. Trimming took 9 bases from V and 7 from J, leaving 16 bases between them. The CDR3 loop spans 13 amino acids. Germline loops: CDR1 MNHEY, CDR2 SVGEGT. CDR3 residues: CASSTRGMQPQHF. The CDR3 DNA reads TGTGCCAGTTCGACCCGGGGTATGCAGCCCCAGCATTTT.

The rearrangement links TRBV24-1 to TRBJ2-3; 10 bases fit TRBD2. V was clipped by 4 bases and J by 4 bases; unmatched bases: 4. Germline V gene lookup returns CDR1 KGHDR and CDR2 SFDVKD. The CDR3 runs to 15 residues. CDR3 loop: CATSDPAGGPDTQYF. The CDR3 DNA reads as TGTGCCACCAGTGACCCAGCGGGAGGGCCAGATACGCAGTATTTT.

The V gene is TRBV20-1, the J gene TRBJ1-6; D unresolved. Germline CDR1 is DFQATT and CDR2 is SNEGSKA (reference sequence). This CDR3 comprises 12 residues. V was clipped by 8 bases and J by 5 bases, with 10 bases between them. Here the CDR3 reads CSPDGDNSPLHF. CDR3 nucleotide sequence: TGCAGTCCCGACGGTGATAATTCACCCCTCCACTTT.

The chain joins TRBV28 to TRBJ2-7; TRBD2 is a possible D gene (5 bases). The length of the CDR3 is 13 residues. V lost 7 bases and J lost 0, with 10 bases in between. Germline V CDR1 and CDR2: MDHEN, SYDVKM. The CDR3 is CASMAGNSYEQYF. The CDR3, as DNA: TGTGCCAGCATGGCGGGCAACTCCTACGAGCAGTACTTC.

This clonotype was observed once. The chain is built from TRBV15 and TRBJ2-5; D unclear. Trimming took off 5 bases at V and 1 base at J, with 14 bases between the two ends. The germline CDR1 and CDR2 sequences are LNHNV and YYDKDF (reference sequence). This CDR3 has 15 amino acids. The CDR3 DNA reads TGTGCCACCAGCTCCTCGCAAGGCGTCCAAGAGACCCAGTACTTC. This translates into CATSSSQGVQETQYF.

A remark on this clonotype: A much larger clone differs by one base, so this may be a read error. J is TRBJ1-5 and V is TRBV25-1; the D gene is possibly TRBD1 (5 bases). The germline CDR1 and CDR2 sequences are MGHDK and SYGVNS. The CDR3 totals 16 residues. CDR3 loop: CASGDSGTPGDQPQHF. CDR3 coding DNA: TGTGCCAGCGGTGATTCGGGGACCCCGGGAGATCAGCCCCAGCATTTT.

The genes are TRBV25-1 and TRBJ2-3, with no clear D. The germline V gene has CDR1 MGHDK and CDR2 SYGVNS. Deletions cut 6 bases from V and 7 bases from J, with 11 bases between. This CDR3 is 12 amino acids long. CDR3 DNA: TGTGCCAGCAGCGTAGATTCTAATACGCAGTATTTT. Residues: CASSVDSNTQYF.

The rearrangement links TRBV10-3 to TRBJ2-2; no reliable D call. Germline values: CDR1 ENHRY, CDR2 SYGVKD. Trimming shortened V by 6 bases and J by 7 bases, and 12 bases separated the two germline ends. The length of the CDR3 is 13 residues. This CDR3 is CAISPLPIGELFF. The CDR3 DNA is TGTGCCATCAGCCCCTTACCAATCGGGGAGCTGTTTTTT.

This chain links TRBV6-6 with TRBJ1-5; 9 nucleotides match TRBD1. Per germline, CDR1 MNHNY and CDR2 SVGAGI (reference sequence). The CDR3 covers 17 residues. The junction had 9 bases not matched to a gene; V was cut back by 6 bases and J by 0 bases. The CDR3 coding sequence is TGTGCCAGCAGACCGGGACAGGGAGTGGTTAGCAATCAGCCCCAGCATTTT. Its translation is CASRPGQGVVSNQPQHF.

The chain joins TRBV19 to TRBJ1-5; TRBD1 aligns across 9 bases. Germline trimming cut 9 bases from V and 5 bases from J; bases unmatched to any gene: 14. CDR1 and CDR2 from the germline V gene are LNHDA and SQIVND (reference sequence). The length of the CDR3 is 16 residues. The chain's CDR3 is CASCKPGQGVDQPQHF. CDR3 coding DNA: TGTGCCAGCTGTAAGCCGGGACAGGGTGTGGATCAGCCCCAGCATTTT.

This clonotype showed up just a few times. The gene calls are TRBV7-9 and TRBJ2-3; D remains unclear. The CDR3 is 16 residues long. The V end was cut by 5 bases, the J end by 2 bases, with 17 bases between. Germline V gives CDR1 SEHNR, CDR2 FQNEAQ (reference sequence). CDR3 DNA: TGTGCCAGCAGCACCTCAGGCGACCCGAACACAGATACGCAGTATTTT. Translated: CASSTSGDPNTDTQYF. Full variable domain (rest looked up from reference TRBV7-9 and TRBJ2-3): DTGVSQNPRHKITKRGQNVTFRCDPISEHNRLYWYRQTLGQGPEFLTYFQNEAQLEKSRLLSDRFSAERPKGSFSTLEIQRTEQGDSAMYLCASSTSGDPNTDTQYFGPGTRLTVL.

The gene calls are TRBV5-1 and TRBJ2-2; D possibly corresponds to TRBD2 (5 bases). Per germline, CDR1 SGHRS and CDR2 YFSETQ. V gave up 0 bases and J gave up 1 base, with 7 bases separating them. This CDR3 has 15 amino acids. The DNA of the CDR3 is TGCGCCAGCAGCTTGGACGCGGGGAACACCGGGGAGCTGTTTTTT. Its translation: CASSLDAGNTGELFF.

This clonotype was counted ten times or more. The V and J genes are TRBV20-1 and TRBJ2-7; 7 bases are a match to TRBD2. CDR3 size: 16 residues. CDR1 is DFQATT, CDR2 SNEGSKA, per germline (reference sequence). Trimming cost V 1 base and J 2 bases; bases outside gene matches: 11. This chain's CDR3 is CSARVGGGFPPYEQYF. CDR3 nucleotides: TGCAGTGCTAGAGTTGGGGGAGGGTTCCCCCCCTACGAGCAGTACTTC.

This clonotype was seen ten or more times. The chain employs TRBV2 and TRBJ2-7; D may be TRBD1 (6 bases). The CDR3 contains 15 residues. Germline CDR1 is SNHLY and CDR2 is FYNNEI. Trimming shortened V by 2 bases and J by 2 bases, and 13 bases separated the two germline ends. CDR3 sequence: CASSELQGFPYEQYF. For the CDR3, the DNA is TGTGCCAGCAGTGAACTACAGGGTTTTCCCTACGAGCAGTACTTC.

The chain carries TRBV11-2 and TRBJ1-1, with TRBD1 as a possible D gene (5 bases). The CDR3 covers 18 residues. The V end was cut by 4 bases, the J end by 2 bases, with 23 bases between. Germline V CDR1 and CDR2: SGHAT, FQNNGV. The chain's CDR3 is CASSSPWGGKSGNTEAFF. Here the CDR3 DNA reads TGTGCCAGCAGCTCACCATGGGGCGGTAAAAGTGGAAACACTGAAGCTTTCTTT.

This clonotype was counted ten times or more. The chain is built from TRBV6-6 and TRBJ1-2, with D possibly matching TRBD1 (5 bases). Trimming removed 6 bases from V and 4 bases from J, with 12 bases in between. CDR1 is MNHNY, CDR2 SVGAGI, per germline (reference sequence). This CDR3 comprises 13 residues. CDR3 in DNA: TGTGCCAGCAGCCCCAGCGACAGCTATGGCTACACCTTC. As protein: CASSPSDSYGYTF.

There are a few counts of this clonotype. The chain employs TRBV5-6 and TRBJ1-4; D is uncertain. Germline lookup yields CDR1 SGHDT and CDR2 YYEEEE. The CDR3 covers 14 residues. The V end was cut by 1 base, the J end by 2 bases, with 6 bases between. The CDR3 loop is CASSLLGTNEKLFF. The CDR3 nucleotides are TGTGCCAGCAGCTTGCTCGGGACTAATGAAAAACTGTTTTTT.

This rearrangement joins TRBV10-3 to TRBJ1-1; D ambiguous. Germline V gene lookup returns CDR1 ENHRY and CDR2 SYGVKD. This CDR3 comprises 15 residues. Trimming pared 6 bases from V and 2 bases from J, leaving 16 bases between. DNA of the CDR3: TGTGCCATCAGGGCATCTACCTCTGGAAACACTGAAGCTTTCTTT. Protein sequence: CAIRASTSGNTEAFF.

V is TRBV6-1 and J is TRBJ1-5; 7 nucleotides line up with TRBD1. Germline loops: CDR1 MNHNS, CDR2 SASEGT. V gave up 6 bases and J gave up 0 bases; unmatched junction bases: 5. CDR3 length: 15 residues. Here the CDR3 reads CASRRQGSSNQPQHF. Here the CDR3 DNA reads TGTGCCAGCAGGAGACAGGGATCTAGCAATCAGCCCCAGCATTTT.

This clonotype was found a few times. J is TRBJ1-5 and V is TRBV4-3; D remains unclear. Trimming took 0 bases from V and 10 from J, leaving 16 bases between them. This CDR3 has 15 residues. Germline CDR1 and CDR2: LGHNA and YSLEER. This CDR3 reads CASSQEVGSPGPQHF. CDR3 coding DNA: TGCGCCAGCAGCCAAGAGGTCGGGTCCCCGGGACCCCAGCATTTT.

This clonotype was observed many times. The rearrangement joins TRBV14 to TRBJ1-2, with no clear D. Per the germline V gene, CDR1 is SGHDN and CDR2 is FVKESK. The V and J ends lost 1 base and 0 bases respectively, with 6 bases between them. The length of the CDR3 is 14 residues. CDR3 sequence (DNA): TGTGCCAGCAGCCAAGGTCCAGCTAACTATGGCTACACCTTC. The encoded protein is CASSQGPANYGYTF.

In its sample, this clonotype was seen many times. The V and J genes are TRBV9 and TRBJ2-2; D gene ambiguous. V was shortened by 0 bases and J by 0 bases, with 12 bases between the two germline ends. Germline V gene data show CDR1 as SGDLS and CDR2 as YYNGEE. CDR3 size: 17 residues. The CDR3 region is CASSVVPRAANTGELFF. CDR3 in DNA: TGTGCCAGCAGCGTAGTCCCTAGGGCTGCGAACACCGGGGAGCTGTTTTTT.

This clonotype was counted many times. The chain has TRBV29-1 and TRBJ2-7; D remains ambiguous. V gave up 4 bases and J gave up 3 bases, with 7 bases separating them. In germline, CDR1 is SQVTM, CDR2 ANQGSEA. CDR3 length: 11 amino acids. The CDR3 loop reads CSVGEVYEQYF. The CDR3 nucleotides are TGCAGCGTTGGAGAAGTCTACGAGCAGTACTTC.

In its sample, this clonotype was seen many times. The chain joins TRBV4-1 to TRBJ1-5; D is uncertain. V was clipped by 4 bases and J by 5 bases, with 9 bases between them. CDR1 is MGHRA and CDR2 is YSYEKL in the germline V gene. This CDR3 is 13 amino acids long. In nucleotides, the CDR3 is TGCGCCAGCAGCCCCCCAGGCTATCAGCCCCAGCATTTT. Protein: CASSPPGYQPQHF.

Points on this clonotype: A much larger clone lies a single base off, so this may be a read error. The CDR3 sequence: CATAPDGAPQETQYF. The CDR3 region has the DNA TGTGCCACCGCCCCGGACGGAGCCCCCCAAGAGACCCAGTACTTC. The chain combines TRBV10-3 with TRBJ2-5; D ambiguous. With 10 bases removed from V and 1 base from J, the gap between germline ends came to 19 bases. Germline-derived CDR1 and CDR2 are ENHRY and SYGVKD. This CDR3 spans 15 amino acids.

In this sample, this clonotype turned up many times. The CDR3 region is CASSIRQTVGTEAFF. The CDR3 region has the DNA TGTGCCAGTAGTATCCGTCAGACAGTTGGGACTGAAGCTTTCTTT. V gene TRBV19 combines with J gene TRBJ1-1; tentatively, D is TRBD1 (5 bases). The germline V gene encodes CDR1 LNHDA and CDR2 SQIVND (reference sequence). The CDR3 is made up of 15 amino acids. Trimming stripped 3 bases from V and 5 bases from J, with 16 bases between.